This TCR beta chain is drawn from a study of spatial heterogeneity in lung cancer. Study details: Sequencing consistently turned up more beta-chain sequences than alpha-chain sequences. As counted in raw reads, each unique TCR and UMI combination appeared more than ten times on average.

CDR3 size: 20 residues. Looked up from germline, CDR1 is MNHNS and CDR2 is SASEGT. V lost 5 bases, J lost 0 bases, and 16 bases stayed unmatched. TCRdb passed the 5' RACE reads through MiXCR, listing each CDR3 protein once. This table has some 38,000 distinct CDR3 sequences, 3% to 3.5% appearing once. Time point meaning: sample taken at primary tumor resection. There are many counts of this clonotype. This specimen consisted of normal lung tissue next to the tumor, obtained at surgery. This TCR was recovered from a male donor with early-stage non-small cell lung cancer. The chain employs TRBV6-1 and TRBJ1-6, with 7 positions matching TRBD1. The CDR3 spells CASSYVPGQFLSSYNSPLHF. CDR3 nucleotides: TGTGCCAGCAGTTACGTTCCGGGACAGTTCCTGAGCTCCTATAATTCACCCCTCCACTTT.